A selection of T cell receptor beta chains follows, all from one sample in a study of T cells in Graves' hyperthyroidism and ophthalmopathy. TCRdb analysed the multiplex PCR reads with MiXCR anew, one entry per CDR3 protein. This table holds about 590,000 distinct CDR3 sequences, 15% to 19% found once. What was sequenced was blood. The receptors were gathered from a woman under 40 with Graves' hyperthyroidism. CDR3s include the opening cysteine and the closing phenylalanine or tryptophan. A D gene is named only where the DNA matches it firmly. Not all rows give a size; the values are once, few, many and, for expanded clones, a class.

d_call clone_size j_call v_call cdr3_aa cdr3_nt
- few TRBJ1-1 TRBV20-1 CSAPPMNTEAFF TGCAGTGCACCCCCGATGAACACTGAAGCTTTCTTT
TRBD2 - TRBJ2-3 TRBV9 CASSVAPSGRGTDTQYF TGTGCCAGCAGCGTAGCCCCCAGCGGGAGGGGCACAGATACGCAGTATTTT
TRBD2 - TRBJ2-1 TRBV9 CASTDPSGSGYNEQFF TGTGCCAGCACCGATCCAAGCGGGAGTGGATACAATGAGCAGTTCTTC
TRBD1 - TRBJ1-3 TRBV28 CASSRTGTIYF TGTGCCAGCAGTCGGACAGGCACCATATATTTT
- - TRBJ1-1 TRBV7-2 CASSSKLNTEAFF TGTGCCAGCAGCTCAAAGTTGAACACTGAAGCTTTCTTT
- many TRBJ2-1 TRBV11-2 CASSLDAGDEQFF TGTGCCAGCAGCTTAGATGCAGGGGACGAGCAGTTCTTC
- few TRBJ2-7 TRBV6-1 CASSPAGTPLSEQYF TGTGCCAGCAGTCCAGCCGGGACTCCGCTAAGCGAGCAGTACTTC
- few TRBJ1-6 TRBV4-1 CASSQDGAGSNSPLHF TGCGCCAGCAGCCAAGATGGCGCAGGGTCTAATTCACCCCTCCACTTT
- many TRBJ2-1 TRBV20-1 CSARDSGVGSNEQFF TGCAGTGCTAGAGATTCGGGGGTTGGGTCGAATGAGCAGTTCTTC
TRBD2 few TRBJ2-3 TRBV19 CASTAGLAVSGYTQYF TGTGCCAGTACCGCGGGACTAGCGGTCTCCGGTTATACGCAGTATTTT
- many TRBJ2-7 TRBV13 CASTLGRGDYEQYF TGTGCCAGCACCCTAGGTCGGGGCGACTACGAGCAGTACTTC
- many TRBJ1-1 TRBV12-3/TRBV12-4 CASSFEPPREAFF TGTGCCAGCAGTTTTGAGCCCCCGAGAGAAGCTTTCTTT
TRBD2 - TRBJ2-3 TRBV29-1 CSVEDPRTSGSTDTQYF TGCAGCGTTGAAGATCCTAGGACTAGCGGGAGCACAGATACGCAGTATTTT
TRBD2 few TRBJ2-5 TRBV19 CAGAQRGSSGRQETQYF TGTGCCGGGGCACAAAGGGGTTCTAGCGGGAGGCAAGAGACCCAGTACTTC
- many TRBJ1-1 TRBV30 CAWIQDITEAFF TGTGCCTGGATCCAGGATATCACTGAAGCTTTCTTT
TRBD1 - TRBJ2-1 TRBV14 CASSQADRVAIDEQFF TGTGCCAGCAGCCAGGCCGACAGGGTCGCGATCGATGAGCAGTTCTTC
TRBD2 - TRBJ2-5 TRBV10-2 CASSDAGTSEQETQYF TGCGCCAGCAGTGATGCCGGGACTAGCGAACAAGAGACCCAGTACTTC
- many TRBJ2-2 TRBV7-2 CASSSGVTGELFF TGTGCCAGCAGTTCAGGGGTTACCGGGGAGCTGTTTTTT
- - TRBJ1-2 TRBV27 CASSLGGRWSYTF TGTGCCAGCAGTTTAGGTGGGCGGTGGAGCTACACCTTC
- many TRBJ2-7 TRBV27 CASSPNQGHEQYF TGTGCCAGCAGTCCCAACCAGGGACACGAGCAGTACTTC
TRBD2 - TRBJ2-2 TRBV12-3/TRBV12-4 CASSFGLAGVGNTGELFF TGTGCCAGCAGTTTCGGGCTAGCGGGAGTAGGAAACACCGGGGAGCTGTTTTTT
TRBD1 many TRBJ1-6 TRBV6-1 CASSTGGARVSPLHF TGTGCCAGCAGTACAGGGGGCGCGAGGGTCTCACCCCTCCACTTT
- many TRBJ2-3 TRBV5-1 CASSLREGGSTDTQYF TGCGCCAGCAGCTTGAGAGAAGGTGGTAGCACAGATACGCAGTATTTT
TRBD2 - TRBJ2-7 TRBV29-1 CSVVWLAGDSYEQYF TGCAGCGTTGTTTGGCTAGCGGGCGACTCCTACGAGCAGTACTTC
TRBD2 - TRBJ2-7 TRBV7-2 CASSSPRTSGEDEQYF TGTGCCAGCAGCTCCCCCCGGACTAGCGGGGAGGACGAGCAGTACTTC
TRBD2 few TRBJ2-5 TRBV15 CATSGRLAGGRETQYF TGTGCCACCAGCGGAAGACTAGCGGGAGGGCGAGAGACCCAGTACTTC
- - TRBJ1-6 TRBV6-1 CASTQGIDHYNSPLHF TGTGCCAGCACCCAGGGGATAGACCACTATAATTCACCCCTCCACTTT
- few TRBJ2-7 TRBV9 CASSVALAGEQYF TGTGCCAGCAGCGTAGCACTGGCGGGGGAGCAGTACTTC
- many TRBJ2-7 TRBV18 CASSPPTGRAYEQYF TGTGCCAGCTCACCACCCACAGGACGCGCCTACGAGCAGTACTTC
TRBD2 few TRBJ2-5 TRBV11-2 CASSFTFREGQETQYF TGTGCCAGCAGCTTCACATTTCGGGAGGGTCAAGAGACCCAGTACTTC
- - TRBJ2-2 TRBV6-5 CASSYPTRYTGELFF TGTGCCAGCAGTTACCCGACACGTTACACCGGGGAGCTGTTTTTT
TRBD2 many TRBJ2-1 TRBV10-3 CAISESSSGRTYNEQFF TGTGCCATCAGTGAGTCGTCTAGCGGGAGGACGTACAATGAGCAGTTCTTC
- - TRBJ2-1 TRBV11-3 CASSLSRGADEQFF TGTGCCAGCAGCTTATCCCGCGGTGCCGATGAGCAGTTCTTC
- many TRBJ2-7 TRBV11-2 CASSFGQGSSYEQYF TGTGCCAGCAGCTTCGGCCAGGGCTCCTCCTACGAGCAGTACTTC
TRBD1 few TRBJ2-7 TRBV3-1 CASSQGLAGGLYEQYF TGTGCCAGCAGCCAAGGTTTGGCAGGGGGCCTCTACGAGCAGTACTTC
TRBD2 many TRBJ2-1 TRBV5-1 CASDPGLSYNEQFF TGCGCCAGTGACCCGGGACTATCCTACAATGAGCAGTTCTTC
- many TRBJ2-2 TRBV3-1 CASSQDPGRNTGELFF TGTGCCAGCAGCCAAGATCCCGGAAGAAACACCGGGGAGCTGTTTTTT
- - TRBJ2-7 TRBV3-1 CASSHRGGPYEQYF TGTGCCAGCAGCCACAGGGGAGGCCCCTACGAGCAGTACTTC
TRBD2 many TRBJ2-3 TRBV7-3 CASSLGLAGAQDTQYF TGTGCCAGCAGCCTCGGACTAGCGGGAGCACAAGATACGCAGTATTTT
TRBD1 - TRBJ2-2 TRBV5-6 CASSLAATGGLGHENTGELFF TGTGCCAGCAGCTTGGCCGCGACAGGGGGCCTGGGACATGAAAACACCGGGGAGCTGTTTTTT
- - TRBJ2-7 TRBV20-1 CSARDLRRSSYEQYF TGCAGTGCTAGAGATCTTAGACGGTCCTCCTACGAGCAGTACTTC
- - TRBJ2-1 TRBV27 CASSLPGRYNEQFF TGTGCCAGCAGTTTGCCGGGGAGGTACAATGAGCAGTTCTTC
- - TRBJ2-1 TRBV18 CASSARDTYNEQFF TGTGCCAGCTCAGCCCGGGACACCTACAATGAGCAGTTCTTC
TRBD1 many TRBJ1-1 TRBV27 CASRYGQGGTEAFF TGTGCCAGCAGATATGGACAGGGTGGAACTGAAGCTTTCTTT
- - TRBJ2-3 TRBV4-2 CASSQDRNTDTQYF TGTGCCAGCAGCCAAGATCGGAACACAGATACGCAGTATTTT